This record looks at one TCR beta chain sequence and its context. Its antigen is unknown. CD8 memory comprised CD45RO+ plus CCR7-negative CD45RA+ TemRA cells. It was across several immunoSEQ plates that each subset's genomic DNA was evenly split. Original analysis: Junction-only immunoSEQ sequences carried no quality scores, so filtering differed. Sequencing was performed with immunoSEQ multiplex PCR; in TCRdb, only in-frame clones are kept and a portion is missing. D and trimming come from the DNA, and the V and J calls and clone size come from that table. This table has under 350,000 clones, around 90% appearing once. This specimen comes from a study of shared clonotypes between healthy human individuals. V dropped 4 bases and J dropped 5; count of bases not matched to a gene: 2. Germline V CDR1 and CDR2: SQVTM, ANQGSEA. This CDR3 region has 15 residues. Study results and caveats: Though the depth was large, rarefaction showed that sorted-subset sequencing was incomplete.

V is TRBV29-1 and J is TRBJ2-2; 15 bases agree with TRBD2. This sequence was found in a man aged 18 to 29 in good health. The specimen was memory CD8+ T cells sorted from blood. The sample's subset: CD45RO+ cells pooled with CCR7-negative TemRA cells. CDR3 sequence (DNA): TGCAGCGTTGCCGGACTAGCGGGAGGGACCGGGGAGCTGTTTTTT. Protein: CSVAGLAGGTGELFF.